This TCR beta chain was found in a study of OX40 agonist ivuxolimab in advanced cancers. About the study as a whole: The costimulatory receptor OX40 (CD134) was targeted by ivuxolimab, a fully human IgG2 agonistic monoclonal antibody. Intravenous ivuxolimab was administered to patients every 2 weeks at six dose levels: 0.01, 0.1, 0.3, 1.5, 3 and 10 mg/kg. Of the 50 to 55 dose-escalation patients, hepatocellular carcinoma was present in 19, melanoma in approximately 15, renal cell carcinoma in 9 and head and neck cancer in 9. In the dose-escalation cohort, 82.7% of patients were male, and the mean age was roughly 60 years, with a range of roughly 23 to 85. Patients were allowed to have had prior anti-PD-1, anti-PD-L1 or anti-CTLA-4 therapy, and approximately 40% of the dose-escalation patients had been treated with checkpoint inhibitors. Partial responses occurred in three dose-escalation patients: two with cutaneous melanoma and one with hepatocellular carcinoma. The point of sequencing TCRbeta in the periphery was to test whether ivuxolimab changed TCR sequence diversity and drove clonal T-cell expansion. The paper covers the monotherapy dose-escalation part of the phase I ivuxolimab trial, which included N ≈ 50 patients.

The trial excluded patients who had a history of autoimmune disease or were on systemic immunosuppression. Peripheral blood for TCR sequencing was drawn from every dose cohort at baseline, at cycle 4 day 1 and at cycle 7 day 1. Samples were obtained from an open-label, multicenter, first-in-human phase I dose-escalation trial of ivuxolimab. Adults with locally advanced or metastatic melanoma, renal cell, hepatocellular, or head and neck squamous cell carcinoma were enrolled in the trial. Before TCR sequencing, CD4+ and CD8+ T cells were separately sorted from peripheral blood. On the study overall, not on this receptor specifically: At doses of 0.1 to 3.0 mg/kg, clonal expansion of both CD4+ and CD8+ T cells in blood was seen between baseline and week 6. The antigen specificity of the peripheral T cells that underwent clonal expansion was not determined. On average, CD8+ T cells showed more expanded clones than CD4+ T cells after ivuxolimab. Low levels of normalized T-cell clonal expansion were also seen in some patients who did not respond. Partial responders in the 0.1-3.0 mg/kg groups had among the lowest normalized peripheral clonal expansion, especially among CD8+ T cells.

Turning to this clone: This clone's antigen is unknown. Base-call qualities are not available, and no considerably larger clone is one nucleotide away.

Genomic DNA was extracted from sorted cells for sequencing of the TCRbeta CDR3 region. The immunoSEQ Assay was used for sequencing of TCRbeta CDR3 regions. TCRdb provides this immuneACCESS table in a form limited to in-frame rearrangements. Some clones are lacking; in checked studies, under half of them reflect an unresolved V gene, and why the rest are absent is not known. The sample contains about 14,000 clones, about 80% of them found a single time. The ten largest clonotypes hold about a third of the sample. CDR1 and CDR2, looked up from the germline V gene (reference sequence), are PRHDT and FYEKMQ. At the junction V is shortened by 5 bases and J by 5 bases; bases outside the gene matches: 9. Spanning cysteine to phenylalanine, the CDR3 consists of 15 amino acids. The retained sequence is limited to the CDR3, 45 bases, with the frame set at the first base.

The clonotype was recovered from an adult with an advanced solid tumor such as melanoma, head and neck, liver or kidney cancer. The sample in question was CD4+ or CD8+ T cells sorted from blood, obtained in a trial of the OX40 agonist ivuxolimab. The receptor chain draws on TRBV13 and TRBJ2-7; TRBD2 lines up with 10 middle nucleotides. The nucleotides read TGTGCCAGCAGCCTACGTGGGACTAGCGCCCACGAGCAGTACTTC. This gives the protein CASSLRGTSAHEQYF.